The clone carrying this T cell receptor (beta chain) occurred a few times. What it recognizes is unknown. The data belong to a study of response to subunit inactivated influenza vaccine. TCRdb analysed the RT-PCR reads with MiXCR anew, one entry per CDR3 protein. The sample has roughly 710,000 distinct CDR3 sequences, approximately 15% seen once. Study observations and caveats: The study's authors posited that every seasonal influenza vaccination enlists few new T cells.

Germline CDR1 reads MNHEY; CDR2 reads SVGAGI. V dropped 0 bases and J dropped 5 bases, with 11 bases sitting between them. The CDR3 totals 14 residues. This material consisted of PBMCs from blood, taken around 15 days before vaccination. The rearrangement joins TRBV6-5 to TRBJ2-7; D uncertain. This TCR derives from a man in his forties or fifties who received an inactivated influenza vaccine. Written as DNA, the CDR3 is TGTGCCAGCAGTTACTCAGACACTCGTAACGAGCAGTACTTC. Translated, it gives CASSYSDTRNEQYF.